Listed here is a single T cell receptor beta chain. The antigen remains undetermined. This entry is derived from a study of T-cell reconstitution after alpha-beta-depleted transplantation in children. Points from the study as a whole: Surviving recipient T cells and thymic progenitors accounted for the high day-60 TCRbeta diversity observed in some patients. One year after transplant, T-cell counts and diversity came mostly from newly produced T cells.

This CDR3 is 15 amino acids long. Unmatched junction bases numbered 6, after V lost 6 bases and J lost 4 bases. CDR1 is LGHNA and CDR2 is YSLEER in the germline V gene. Preparation of the TCRbeta library used unique molecular identifiers. Each CDR3 protein gets one entry after TCRdb re-called the PCR reads with MiXCR. The sample shows hundreds of thousands of distinct CDR3 sequences, 10% to 15% of them seen only once. Source: PBMCs, mostly from graft donor cells, taken 360 days after TCRalphabeta/CD19-depleted stem cell transplant. This receptor was taken from a male patient between 10 and 17 years old who had a stem cell transplant for acute myeloid leukemia, so the T cells may come from the graft donor. The rearrangement joins TRBV4-3 to TRBJ2-1, with 10 bases lining up with TRBD2. CDR3 region: CASRVGLASYNEQFF. CDR3 DNA: TGCGCCAGCAGGGTGGGACTAGCGAGTTACAATGAGCAGTTCTTC.